This entry lists 29 T cell receptor beta chains sequenced from one sample in a study of T-cell reconstitution after alpha-beta-depleted transplantation in children. Unique molecular identifiers were used to barcode this TCRbeta library. TCRdb itself ran the PCR reads through MiXCR, one entry per CDR3 protein. The table lists hundreds of thousands of distinct CDR3 sequences, about 12% of them singletons. The specimen comprised PBMCs from the stem cell graft donor, sampled from the stem cell graft. These TCRs come from a human donor who donated a stem cell graft to a child with acute lymphoblastic leukemia.

V and J are TRBV29-1 and TRBJ2-7, with 7 bases aligning to TRBD1. V was pared by 7 bases and J by 8 bases, with 11 bases of the junction left unmatched. CDR1 is SQVTM and CDR2 is ANQGSEA in the germline V gene. There are 12 residues in the CDR3. CDR3 sequence reads: CSALDRPGKQYF. CDR3 sequence (DNA): TGCAGCGCCCTGGACAGGCCCGGAAAGCAGTACTTC.

V gene TRBV18 combines with J gene TRBJ2-7, with D perhaps TRBD2 (5 bases). This CDR3 region has 13 residues. V lost 3 bases, J lost 5 bases, and 11 bases lay in between. CDR1 is KGHSH and CDR2 is LQKENI in the germline V gene. Here the CDR3 DNA reads TGTGCCAGCTCACCTGGAGGAGAGGACGAGCAGTACTTC. Its translation: CASSPGGEDEQYF.

Concerning this clonotype itself: This may be a read error, as it is one base from a much larger clone. This chain uses TRBV27 with TRBJ1-1; no definite D call. Germline CDR1 reads MNHEY; CDR2 reads SMNVEV (reference sequence). There are 12 residues in the CDR3. V gave up 4 bases and J gave up 8 bases, with 11 bases separating them. The CDR3 region is CASSYLAGEAFF. CDR3 sequence (DNA): TGTGCCAGCAGTTATCTAGCGGGGGAAGCTTTCTTT.

This clonotype was seen repeatedly, ten times or more. The chain joins TRBV6-1 to TRBJ2-2; 7 nucleotides match TRBD2. V was pared by 1 base and J by 5 bases, with 4 bases of the junction left unmatched. The CDR3 has 15 residues. Germline V gene data show CDR1 as MNHNS and CDR2 as SASEGT. CDR3 sequence reads: CASSEVQGGTGELFF. CDR3 coding DNA: TGTGCCAGCAGTGAAGTTCAGGGAGGGACCGGGGAGCTGTTTTTT.

The table lists this clonotype with many counts. The V and J genes are TRBV5-1 and TRBJ1-5; 10 bases match TRBD1. The V and J ends lost 4 bases and 4 bases, in that order; junction bases with no gene match: 5. Germline lookup yields CDR1 SGHRS and CDR2 YFSETQ. This CDR3 is built from 15 residues. The CDR3 bases are TGCGCCAGCAGCCGGGGACAGGGGCTAAATCAGCCCCAGCATTTT. It specifies CASSRGQGLNQPQHF.

CDR3 sequence: CASSLIRGSYNEQFF. The CDR3 DNA sequence: TGTGCCAGCAGCTTAATTCGCGGGTCCTACAATGAGCAGTTCTTC. The rearrangement joins TRBV7-2 to TRBJ2-1; a possible D gene is TRBD2 (5 bases). Germline CDR1 is SGHTA and CDR2 is FQGNSA. The V gene lost 2 bases and the J gene lost 1 base, with 9 bases spanning the gap. This CDR3 is built from 15 residues.

This clonotype was seen repeatedly, ten times or more. This chain uses TRBV30 with TRBJ1-1; D not resolved. Trimming took 3 bases from V and 7 from J, leaving 18 bases between them. There are 14 residues in the CDR3. Germline V gives CDR1 GTSNPN, CDR2 SVGIG (reference sequence). The CDR3 nucleotides are TGTGCCTGGAGGGAGCGCCCCGGAGGGCTTGAAGCTTTCTTT. It codes for CAWRERPGGLEAFF.

The table lists this clonotype with a few counts. In nucleotides, the CDR3 is TGCAGTGCTAGAGATAGCGGGGGGGCCTACGAGCAGTACTTC. Residues: CSARDSGGAYEQYF. The rearrangement uses TRBV20-1 and TRBJ2-7; 11 bases map to TRBD2. V lost 0 bases to trimming and J lost 2 bases; unmatched junction nucleotides: 0. Germline values: CDR1 DFQATT, CDR2 SNEGSKA (reference sequence). The CDR3 extends over 14 amino acids.

In this sample, this clonotype turned up a few times. The J gene is TRBJ1-2, the V gene TRBV28; tentatively, D is TRBD1 (6 bases). V was pared by 2 bases and J by 8 bases, with 21 bases between. Germline lookup yields CDR1 MDHEN and CDR2 SYDVKM. This CDR3 spans 16 amino acids. This CDR3 is CASSLKGGGRFTGYTF. In DNA form, the CDR3 reads TGTGCCAGCAGTTTAAAGGGGGGGGGGCGCTTTACGGGCTACACCTTC.

This clonotype was observed a handful of times. This rearrangement joins TRBV28 to TRBJ2-6; 9 bases map to TRBD2. Germline lookup yields CDR1 MDHEN and CDR2 SYDVKM. J lost 0 bases, V lost 4 bases, and 13 bases had no gene match. CDR3 length equals 20 residues. CDR3 residues: CASSSARGTSQPSGANVLTF. CDR3 sequence (DNA): TGTGCCAGCAGTTCAGCCCGGGGGACTAGCCAACCCTCTGGGGCCAACGTCCTGACTTTC. The full variable domain, rest sourced from reference TRBV28 and TRBJ2-6, is DVKVTQSSRYLVKRTGEKVFLECVQDMDHENMFWYRQDPGLGLRLIYFSYDVKMKEKGDIPEGYSVSREKKERFSLILESASTNQTSMYLCASSSARGTSQPSGANVLTFGAGSRLTVL.

This clonotype was observed many times. CDR3 sequence (DNA): TGTGCCAGCAGTTTTTATAGGAGGGAGTGGGAGCAGTTCTTC. This codes for CASSFYRREWEQFF. The genes are TRBV12-3 or TRBV12-4 and TRBJ2-1; a weak D match, TRBD2 (6 bases). Trimming pared 3 bases from V and 10 bases from J, leaving 16 bases between. The CDR3 totals 14 residues.

This clonotype was counted ten times or more. The chain joins TRBV2 to TRBJ1-1; no clear D. Trimming left V 4 bases short and J 4 bases short, with 10 bases between. CDR3 length equals 13 residues. Germline V gives CDR1 SNHLY, CDR2 FYNNEI. The CDR3 spells CASSASVLTEAFF. CDR3 nucleotide sequence: TGTGCCAGCAGTGCGTCAGTCCTCACTGAAGCTTTCTTT.

Ten or more counts support this clonotype. The rearrangement joins TRBV20-1 to TRBJ1-5; 7 bases are a match to TRBD1. Per germline, CDR1 DFQATT and CDR2 SNEGSKA (reference sequence). The CDR3 spans 16 residues. The CDR3 bases are TGCAGCGTGGGGAGCTACAGGGGAAAGAGCAATCAGCCCCAGCATTTT. As protein: CSVGSYRGKSNQPQHF.

This clonotype was seen repeatedly, ten times or more. A read error may produce the germline difference seen at one junction end. V is TRBV27 and J is TRBJ1-1; no firm D call. The CDR3 has 14 residues. In germline, CDR1 is MNHEY, CDR2 SMNVEV (reference sequence). The CDR3 region is CASSSGPRNAEAFF. The CDR3 DNA reads as TGTGCCAGCAGTTCAGGCCCCCGGAACGCTGAAGCTTTCTTT.

The chain is built from TRBV29-1 and TRBJ1-1, with D maybe TRBD1 (6 bases). Trimming took 5 bases from V and 4 from J, leaving 11 bases between them. Germline loops: CDR1 SQVTM, CDR2 ANQGSEA. This CDR3 is built from 12 residues. In DNA, the CDR3 is TGCAGCGTTACAGGGTCCGGCACTGAAGCTTTCTTT. As protein: CSVTGSGTEAFF.

The table lists this clonotype with many counts. The CDR3 DNA sequence: TGCAGTGCCGTGGGGGAGGGGGAGACCCAGTACTTC. It translates to CSAVGEGETQYF. The chain has TRBV20-1 and TRBJ2-5, with 7 bases that match TRBD2. The CDR3 is 12 amino acids. CDR1 and CDR2 from the germline V gene are DFQATT and SNEGSKA (reference sequence). With V trimmed by 6 bases and J by 5 bases, 6 bases remained unmatched.

The sample holds a few counts of this clonotype. The genes are TRBV27 and TRBJ2-2, with 8 nucleotides matching TRBD2. The length of the CDR3 is 15 residues. After removal of 8 bases from V and 7 bases from J, the junction contained 12 bases not matched to a gene. Looked up from germline, CDR1 is MNHEY and CDR2 is SMNVEV (reference sequence). CDR3 amino acids: CASGTWRGVFGELFF. The CDR3 DNA reads as TGTGCCAGCGGCACCTGGCGGGGGGTCTTCGGGGAGCTGTTTTTT.

There are many counts of this clonotype. The chain joins TRBV28 to TRBJ2-7, with TRBD1 as a possible D gene (6 bases). The CDR3 contains 14 residues. Germline V gives CDR1 MDHEN, CDR2 SYDVKM. V lost 3 bases to trimming and J lost 0 bases, with 9 bases between them. CDR3: CASSFAQGSYEQYF. The CDR3 coding sequence is TGTGCCAGCAGTTTTGCACAGGGCTCCTACGAGCAGTACTTC. Drawing the rest from reference TRBV28 and TRBJ2-7, the complete variable domain is DVKVTQSSRYLVKRTGEKVFLECVQDMDHENMFWYRQDPGLGLRLIYFSYDVKMKEKGDIPEGYSVSREKKERFSLILESASTNQTSMYLCASSFAQGSYEQYFGPGTRLTVT.

This clonotype was observed at least ten times. J is TRBJ2-5 and V is TRBV24-1; 7 bases are shared with TRBD2. This CDR3 is built from 14 residues. J lost 5 bases, V lost 6 bases, and 8 bases had no gene match. Germline-derived CDR1 and CDR2 are KGHDR and SFDVKD. The CDR3 loop is CATSREGGRETQYF. The CDR3 region has the DNA TGTGCCACCAGTAGGGAGGGTGGTCGCGAGACCCAGTACTTC.

This clonotype was recorded many times. This CDR3 reads CASRLDRTQPQHF. The CDR3 region has the DNA TGTGCCAGTAGGCTGGACAGGACGCAGCCCCAGCATTTT. The chain is built from TRBV19 and TRBJ1-5, with 7 positions matching TRBD1. The germline V gene has CDR1 LNHDA and CDR2 SQIVND (reference sequence). Unmatched junction bases numbered 6, after V lost 6 bases and J lost 7 bases. The CDR3 loop spans 13 amino acids.

This clonotype was observed many times. V and J are TRBV6-6 and TRBJ2-7, with a weak D call TRBD1 (6 bases). CDR1 and CDR2 (germline): MNHNY, SVGAGI (reference sequence). CDR3 length: 11 residues. The V end lost 9 bases, the J end lost 2 bases, and 8 bases lay between the germline ends. The CDR3: CASRTAYEQYF. In DNA, the CDR3 is TGTGCCAGTCGGACAGCCTACGAGCAGTACTTC.

A word on this clonotype: A much larger clone differs from this one at a single base, so this may be a read error. The chain carries TRBV11-2 and TRBJ1-5; TRBD1 agrees at 8 bases. Trimming at V came to 6 bases and at J to 9 bases, leaving 22 bases not matched to a gene. The CDR3 covers 18 residues. Germline V lookup: CDR1 SGHAT, CDR2 FQNNGV. The CDR3 is CASSLRGRTGSSYPPQHF. CDR3 nucleotides: TGTGCCAGCAGTCTGAGGGGGAGGACAGGGAGTTCGTATCCGCCCCAGCATTTT.

On this clonotype itself: With a much larger clone just one base away, this may be a read error. This sequence joins TRBV27 and TRBJ2-1, with TRBD1 matching 9 bases. Germline V gene sequence: CDR1 MNHEY, CDR2 SMNVEV (reference sequence). Trimming took 5 bases from V and 11 from J; bases not matched to a gene: 10. There are 14 residues in the CDR3. The CDR3 DNA reads TGTGCCAGCAGTCTAAGACAGGGGGACGATAAGCAGTTCTTC. Its translation is CASSLRQGDDKQFF.

Notes on this clonotype: A much more abundant neighbour one base away suggests this may be a read error. The chain links TRBV28 to TRBJ2-4; D may be TRBD1 (6 bases). CDR1 MDHEN and CDR2 SYDVKM come from the germline V gene. The CDR3 is 15 amino acids. The CDR3 coding sequence is TGTGCCAGCAGTTTCCTTCAGACAGGACAAAACAGTCAGTACTTC. Residues: CASSFLQTGQNSQYF.

This clonotype was detected many times. The V call is TRBV3-1, the J call TRBJ2-7, with TRBD2 matching 7 bases. The germline V gene has CDR1 LGHDT and CDR2 YNNKEL (reference sequence). This CDR3 contains 15 residues. J lost 3 bases, V lost 0 bases, and 5 bases had no gene match. DNA of the CDR3: TGTGCCAGCAGCCAAGACCGGGACTACTACTACGAGCAGTACTTC. It yields the protein CASSQDRDYYYEQYF.

This clonotype appeared many times. The rearrangement links TRBV27 to TRBJ1-5; D not resolved. V shed 4 bases and J shed 0 bases, with 7 bases lying between them. The CDR3 has 14 amino acids. The germline V gene encodes CDR1 MNHEY and CDR2 SMNVEV (reference sequence). The chain's CDR3 is CASSSHYSNQPQHF. The CDR3 DNA follows: TGTGCCAGCAGTTCCCATTATAGCAATCAGCCCCAGCATTTT.

In this sample, this clonotype turned up many times. The chain carries TRBV6-2 or TRBV6-3 and TRBJ1-1; D gene ambiguous. The CDR3 runs 12 residues. CDR1 is MNHEY and CDR2 is SVGEGT in the germline V gene. Trimming took off 2 bases at V and 0 bases at J, with 1 base between the two ends. CDR3 in amino acids: CASSYLNTEAFF. In nucleotides, the CDR3 is TGTGCCAGCAGTTACCTGAACACTGAAGCTTTCTTT.

At least ten counts were recorded for this clonotype. The chain carries TRBV7-2 and TRBJ1-5; D gene uncertain. Trimming removed 4 bases at V and 5 bases at J, with 9 bases between. From germline, CDR1 is SGHTA and CDR2 FQGNSA. The CDR3 extends over 13 amino acids. CDR3 in DNA: TGTGCCAGCAGCTATATTTTGGATCAGCCCCAGCATTTT. Its protein is CASSYILDQPQHF.

This clonotype has ten or more counts. The chain employs TRBV29-1 and TRBJ1-1; 9 bases agree with TRBD1. CDR1 is SQVTM, CDR2 ANQGSEA, per germline. The CDR3 extends over 15 amino acids. The V segment lost 2 bases and the J segment 4 bases; nucleotides outside the gene matches: 8. CDR3 bases: TGCAGCGTTGAATCCCGGGACAGGGTGCTCACTGAAGCTTTCTTT. It yields the protein CSVESRDRVLTEAFF.